This TCR beta chain was identified in a study of Graves' ophthalmopathy and Graves' hyperthyroidism (dated by TCRdb to 2016 to 2018). At the level of the whole study: Peripheral blood was collected at initial diagnosis, before any treatment. In roughly 6 hyperthyroidism patients, the T-cell repertoire of thyroid tissue was compared with the T-cell repertoire of blood. In total, 135 blood samples were TCR-sequenced: some 43 ophthalmopathy, roughly 77 hyperthyroidism and some 17 hyperthyroidism-to-ophthalmopathy patients. To explore V-J signatures that distinguish ophthalmopathy from hyperthyroidism, a discovery set of about a hundred patients was enrolled, made up of roughly 41 with ophthalmopathy and some 56 with stable hyperthyroidism. TCR beta repertoire signatures were used to distinguish Graves' ophthalmopathy from Graves' hyperthyroidism and to predict progression to ophthalmopathy. For independent validation, a separate cohort was made up of 18 hyperthyroidism patients plus 17 patients who later progressed from hyperthyroidism to ophthalmopathy. After sampling, hyperthyroidism patients received methimazole starting at 30 mg daily, and ophthalmopathy patients received high-dose intravenous methylprednisolone.

Ophthalmopathy patients were characterized by moderately to severely active disease, a Clinical Activity Score of at least 3, a NOSPECS grade of at least 4, and a disease duration under 3 months. Anyone with other autoimmune diseases, uncontrolled infections, pregnancy or lactation was excluded from the study. Clinical symptoms, serum thyroxine, TRAb, thyroid ultrasound and orbital computed tomography formed the basis of the diagnosis. PBMCs were isolated from about 9 ml of fresh peripheral blood by Ficoll-Paque density gradient centrifugation. Total RNA was extracted using Trizol reagent, and RNA quality was checked on an Agilent 2100 Bioanalyzer. Taken from cysteine to phenylalanine, the CDR3 has 14 residues. Here the CDR3 DNA is all that survives: 42 bases in frame from base 1. Based on the germline V gene, the CDR1 and CDR2 sequences are SGHVS and FQNEAQ. The V end loses 5 bases and the J end loses 1 base, and a stretch of 11 bases separates them.

This clonotype was detected ten times or more. Its cognate antigen has yet to be identified. Base qualities are not recorded, but no much larger clone differs from it by a single base. The investigation overall reported the following: Most of the expanded thyroid clonotypes with a frequency above 0.001 were also detected in blood, and it was suggested that the thyroid immune response may be reflected by blood repertoires. Ophthalmopathy was separated from stable hyperthyroidism by the 13-signature model with roughly 88% sensitivity and approximately 84% specificity in cross-validation and with 80%/75% in the test set. In validation, the model predicted ophthalmopathy progression with about 71% sensitivity and about 73% specificity; around twelve predicted patients were CT-confirmed with GO in a median of about 6.2 months. Sample size was not predetermined statistically, and investigators were not blinded to group allocation.

For repertoire sequencing, TCR beta CDR3 regions were amplified from RNA transcripts. The first round was an RT-PCR using HTBI primers with the Qiagen OneStep RT-PCR kit, and this first round was followed by a second-round multiplex PCR, then size selection and purification. The libraries underwent paired-end sequencing with 100 bp reads on an Illumina HiSeq2000. Concerning the study's data processing: SOAPnuke was used to process the reads, throwing out any read that had adapters, had uncalled bases, had a mean Phred below 15, or lacked an exact constant-primer or identifier match. High-quality paired reads were merged with COPE v1.2.5. Each unique nucleotide sequence was treated as a clonotype, and MiTCR v1.1 was used to align the clonotypes to the IMGT TRB V, D and J references. Analysis was restricted to V-J combinations with a frequency above 0.0001, which covered over 98% of repertoires. For each V-J combination, a TCR clonal expansion and chaos score was defined as the ratio of F50 clonal expansion to chaos observed in the TCRdist matrix. Welch's t-statistics and random forest were used to reduce the features to around 13 V-J combinations, which were then used as input to a naive Bayes classifier. The Morisita-Horn index was used to measure how similar the thyroid and blood repertoires were. Through fastp at Q25 and MiXCR, TCRdb rebuilt clones from the public reads, retaining in-frame beta chains. Records with the same CDR3 protein are collapsed into one entry carrying the most frequent genes and DNA. These V and J calls rely on TCRdb rather than the paper's analysis. The table for this sample lists hundreds of thousands of distinct CDR3 sequences; about two fifths of them were counted only once. The ten largest clones take up about 3.3% of the sample.

The clonotype comes from an adult man with Graves' ophthalmopathy. The material sequenced was peripheral blood. The sequence joins TRBV7-8 to TRBJ2-5; TRBD1 is a weak D gene call, 6 bases matching. This receptor carries the CDR3 CASSANRVQETQYF. The DNA sequence is given as TGTGCCAGCAGCGCCAACAGGGTCCAAGAGACCCAGTACTTC. The CDR3 plus the reference TRBV7-8 and TRBJ2-5 genes for the other parts give the full variable domain: GAGVSQSPRYKVAKRGQDVALRCDPISGHVSLFWYQQALGQGPEFLTYFQNEAQLDKSGLPSDRFFAERPEGSVSTLKIQRTQQEDSAVYLCASSANRVQETQYFGPGTRLLVL.